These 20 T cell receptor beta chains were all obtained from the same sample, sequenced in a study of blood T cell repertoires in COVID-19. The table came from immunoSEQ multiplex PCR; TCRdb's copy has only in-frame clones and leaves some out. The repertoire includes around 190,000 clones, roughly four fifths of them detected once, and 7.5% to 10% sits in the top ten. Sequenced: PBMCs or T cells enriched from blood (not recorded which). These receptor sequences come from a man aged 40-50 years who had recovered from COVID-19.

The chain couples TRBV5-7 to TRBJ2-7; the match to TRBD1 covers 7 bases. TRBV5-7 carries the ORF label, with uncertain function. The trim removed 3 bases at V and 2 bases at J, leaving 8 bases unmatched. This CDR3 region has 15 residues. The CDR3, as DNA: TGTGCCAGCAGCTCCGGGACAGACAAAACCTACGAGCAGTACTTC. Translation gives CASSSGTDKTYEQYF.

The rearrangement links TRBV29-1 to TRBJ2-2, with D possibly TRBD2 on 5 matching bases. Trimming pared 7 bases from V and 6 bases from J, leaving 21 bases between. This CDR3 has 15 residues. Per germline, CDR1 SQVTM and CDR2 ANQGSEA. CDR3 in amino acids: CSAEIGAGGPGELFF. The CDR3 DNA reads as TGCAGCGCCGAAATCGGCGCCGGAGGCCCCGGGGAGCTGTTTTTT.

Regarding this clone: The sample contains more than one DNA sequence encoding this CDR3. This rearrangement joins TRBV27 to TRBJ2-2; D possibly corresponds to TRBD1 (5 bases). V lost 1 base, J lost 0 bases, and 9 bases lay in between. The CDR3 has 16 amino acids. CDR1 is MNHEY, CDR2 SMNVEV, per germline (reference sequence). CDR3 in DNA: TGTGCCAGCAGTTTATTTCAGGGCGCGAACACCGGGGAGCTGTTTTTT. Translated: CASSLFQGANTGELFF.

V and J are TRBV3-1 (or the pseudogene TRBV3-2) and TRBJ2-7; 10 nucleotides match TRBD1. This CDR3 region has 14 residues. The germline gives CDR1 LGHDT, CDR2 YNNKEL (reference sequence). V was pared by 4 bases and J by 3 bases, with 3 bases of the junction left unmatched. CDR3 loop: CASSPGTGDYEQYF. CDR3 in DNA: TGTGCCAGCAGCCCCGGGACAGGGGACTACGAGCAGTACTTC.

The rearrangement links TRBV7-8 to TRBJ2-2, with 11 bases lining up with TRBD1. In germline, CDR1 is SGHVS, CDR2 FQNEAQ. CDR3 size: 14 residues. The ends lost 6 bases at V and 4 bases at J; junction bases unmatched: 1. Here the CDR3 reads CASRGQGGTGELFF. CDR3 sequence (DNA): TGTGCCAGCAGGGGACAGGGGGGCACCGGGGAGCTGTTTTTT.

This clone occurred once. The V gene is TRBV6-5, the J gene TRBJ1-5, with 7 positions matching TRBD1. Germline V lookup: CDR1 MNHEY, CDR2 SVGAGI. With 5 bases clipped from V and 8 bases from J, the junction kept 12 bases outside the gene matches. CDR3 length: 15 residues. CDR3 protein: CASSTEQGPSEPQHF. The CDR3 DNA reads TGTGCCAGCAGTACAGAACAGGGGCCATCAGAGCCCCAGCATTTT.

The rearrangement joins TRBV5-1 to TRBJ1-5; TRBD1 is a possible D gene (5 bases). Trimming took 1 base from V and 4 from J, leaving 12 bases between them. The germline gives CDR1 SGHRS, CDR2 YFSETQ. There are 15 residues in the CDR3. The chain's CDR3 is CASSLSGAQNQPQHF. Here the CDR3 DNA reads TGCGCCAGCAGCTTGAGTGGGGCCCAGAATCAGCCCCAGCATTTT.

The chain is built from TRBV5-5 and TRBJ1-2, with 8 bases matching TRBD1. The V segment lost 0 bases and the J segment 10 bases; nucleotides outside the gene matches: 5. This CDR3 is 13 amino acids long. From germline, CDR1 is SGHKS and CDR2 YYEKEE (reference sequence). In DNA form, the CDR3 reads TGTGCCAGCAGCTTGGGGACAGGGTCCGACTACACCTTC. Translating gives CASSLGTGSDYTF.

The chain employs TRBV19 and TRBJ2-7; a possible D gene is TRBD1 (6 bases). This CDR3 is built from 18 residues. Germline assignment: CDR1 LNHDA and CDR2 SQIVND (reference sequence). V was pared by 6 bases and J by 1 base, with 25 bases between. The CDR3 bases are TGTGCCAGTAGCCCCCGCAGCGTCATCAGGGGTGGGTCCTACGAGCAGTACTTC. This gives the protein CASSPRSVIRGGSYEQYF. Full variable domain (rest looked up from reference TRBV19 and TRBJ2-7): DGGITQSPKYLFRKEGQNVTLSCEQNLNHDAMYWYRQDPGQGLRLIYYSQIVNDFQKGDIAEGYSVSREKKESFPLTVTSAQKNPTAFYLCASSPRSVIRGGSYEQYFGPGTRLTVT.

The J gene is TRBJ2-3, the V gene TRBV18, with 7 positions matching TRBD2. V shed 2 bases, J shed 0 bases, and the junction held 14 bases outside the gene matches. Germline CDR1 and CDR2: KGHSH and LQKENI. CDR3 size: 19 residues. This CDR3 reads CASSPWLAETQTSTDTQYF. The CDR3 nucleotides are TGTGCCAGCTCACCATGGCTAGCGGAGACCCAGACTAGCACAGATACGCAGTATTTT.

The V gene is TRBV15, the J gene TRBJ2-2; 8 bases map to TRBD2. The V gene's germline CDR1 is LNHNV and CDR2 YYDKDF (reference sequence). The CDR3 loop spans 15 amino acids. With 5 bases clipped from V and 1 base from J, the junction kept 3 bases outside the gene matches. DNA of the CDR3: TGTGCCACCAGCTTGGCGGGGGGGAACACCGGGGAGCTGTTTTTT. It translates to CATSLAGGNTGELFF.

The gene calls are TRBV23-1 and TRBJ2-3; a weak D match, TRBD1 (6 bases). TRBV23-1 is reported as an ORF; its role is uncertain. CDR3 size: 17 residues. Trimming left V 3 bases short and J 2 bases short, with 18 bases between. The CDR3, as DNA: TGCGCCAGCAGTCAGCCCGGGACAAGGGACCACACAGATACGCAGTATTTT. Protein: CASSQPGTRDHTDTQYF.

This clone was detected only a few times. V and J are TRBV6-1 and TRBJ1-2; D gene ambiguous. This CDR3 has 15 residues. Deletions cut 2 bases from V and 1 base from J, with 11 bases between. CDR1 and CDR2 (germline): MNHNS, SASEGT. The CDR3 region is CASSEWPGSNYGYTF. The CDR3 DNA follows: TGTGCCAGCAGTGAATGGCCAGGTAGTAACTATGGCTACACCTTC.

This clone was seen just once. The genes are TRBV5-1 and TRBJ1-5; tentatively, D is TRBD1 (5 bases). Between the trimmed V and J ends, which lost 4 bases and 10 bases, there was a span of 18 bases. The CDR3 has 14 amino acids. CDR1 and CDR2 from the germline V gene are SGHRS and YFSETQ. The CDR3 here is CASSPEGSAGPQHF. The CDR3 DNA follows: TGCGCCAGCAGCCCGGAGGGGTCTGCGGGACCCCAGCATTTT.

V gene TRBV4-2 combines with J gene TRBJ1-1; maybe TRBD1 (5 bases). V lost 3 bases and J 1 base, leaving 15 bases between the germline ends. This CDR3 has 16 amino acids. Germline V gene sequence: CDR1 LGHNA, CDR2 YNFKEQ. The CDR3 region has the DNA TGTGCCAGCAGCCACCGCGCCGTGACAGCGAACACTGAAGCTTTCTTT. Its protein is CASSHRAVTANTEAFF.

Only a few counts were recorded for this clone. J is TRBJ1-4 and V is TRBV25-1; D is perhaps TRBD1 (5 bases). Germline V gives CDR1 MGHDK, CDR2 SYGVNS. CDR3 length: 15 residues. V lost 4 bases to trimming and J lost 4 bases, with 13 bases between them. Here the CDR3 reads CASSAQGFDNEKLFF. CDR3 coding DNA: TGTGCCAGCAGTGCTCAGGGCTTTGATAATGAAAAACTGTTTTTT.

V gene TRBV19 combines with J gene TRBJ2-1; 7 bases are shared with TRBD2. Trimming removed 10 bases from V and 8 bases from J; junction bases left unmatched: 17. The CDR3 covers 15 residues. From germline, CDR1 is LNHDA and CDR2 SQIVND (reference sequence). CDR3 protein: CATRFSGSGGDEQFF. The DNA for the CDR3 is TGTGCCACAAGATTTAGCGGGTCTGGCGGGGATGAGCAGTTCTTC.

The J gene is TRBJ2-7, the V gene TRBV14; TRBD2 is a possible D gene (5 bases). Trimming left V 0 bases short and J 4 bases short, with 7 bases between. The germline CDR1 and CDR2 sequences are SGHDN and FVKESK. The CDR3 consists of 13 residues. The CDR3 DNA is TGTGCCAGCAGCCAAGATCGGGGTTACGAGCAGTACTTC. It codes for CASSQDRGYEQYF.

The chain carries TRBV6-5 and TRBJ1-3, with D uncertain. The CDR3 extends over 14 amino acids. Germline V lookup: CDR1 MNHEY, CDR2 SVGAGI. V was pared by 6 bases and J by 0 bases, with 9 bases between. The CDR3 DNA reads TGTGCCAGCAGAAGCGGTACCTCTGGAAACACCATATATTTT. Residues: CASRSGTSGNTIYF.

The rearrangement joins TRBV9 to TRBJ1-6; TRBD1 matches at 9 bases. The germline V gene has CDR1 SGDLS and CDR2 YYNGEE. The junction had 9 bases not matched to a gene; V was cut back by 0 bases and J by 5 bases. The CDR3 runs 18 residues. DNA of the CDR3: TGTGCCAGCAGCGTAGGAGGGTCCGGGACAGGGAATAATTCACCCCTCCACTTT. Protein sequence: CASSVGGSGTGNNSPLHF.